Sequencing of this TCR beta chain was carried out in a study of tumor-infiltrating lymphocytes in localized non-small cell lung cancer. Turning to the study itself: Patients included smokers and never-smokers with various histologies, some sampled after neoadjuvant chemotherapy. Tumor tissue and non-adjacent uninvolved lung came from each patient.

As regards this clone: As yet, its antigen is unknown.

Study-wide findings and caveats: IM1 and IM2 tumors showed no difference in T-cell fraction. Technical variation could not be separated from intratumor heterogeneity here.

The assay was immunoSEQ multiplex PCR, and TCRdb's table has in-frame clones only and misses some. The sample holds about 12,000 clones; around 86% are singletons and the top ten take roughly 8.9%. This clonotype was sampled from a human donor with non-small cell lung cancer. Sequencing was performed on lung tumor tissue.

The CDR3 region has the DNA TGTGCCGGCAAAGGGGATGCGAACACTGAAGCTTTCTTT. This sequence encodes CAGKGDANTEAFF. The chain couples TRBV30 to TRBJ1-1, with a possible D match to TRBD1 (5 bases). CDR3 length equals 13 residues. Per the germline V gene, CDR1 is GTSNPN and CDR2 is SVGIG (reference sequence). V was cut by 8 bases and J by 1 base, with 14 bases left in between.